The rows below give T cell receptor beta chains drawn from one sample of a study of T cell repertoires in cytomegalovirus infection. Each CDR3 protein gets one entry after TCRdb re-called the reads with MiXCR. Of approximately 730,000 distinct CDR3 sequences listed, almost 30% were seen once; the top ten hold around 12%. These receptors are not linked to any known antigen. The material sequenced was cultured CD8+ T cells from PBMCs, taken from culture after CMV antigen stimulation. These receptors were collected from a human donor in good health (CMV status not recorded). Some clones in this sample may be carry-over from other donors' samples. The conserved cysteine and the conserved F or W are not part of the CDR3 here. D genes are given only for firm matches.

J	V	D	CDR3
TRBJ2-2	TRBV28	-	ASSHPPGGQGGAGELF
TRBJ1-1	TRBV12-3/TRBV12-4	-	ASSLDSLLNTEAF
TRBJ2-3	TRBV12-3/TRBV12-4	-	ASSLGGALYGTDTQY
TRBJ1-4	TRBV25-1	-	ASSTPGLSGEKLF
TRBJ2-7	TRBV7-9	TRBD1	ASSHPGQGDYEQY
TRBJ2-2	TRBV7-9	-	ASRGPRTVETGELF
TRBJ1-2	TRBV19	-	ASSIGADGYT
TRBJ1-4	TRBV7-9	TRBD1	ASSLPGQGYGEKLF
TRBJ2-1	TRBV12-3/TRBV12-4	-	ASSSLAHFYNEQF
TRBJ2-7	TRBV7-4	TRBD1	ASSLPDRVGYEQY
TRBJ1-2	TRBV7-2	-	ASSFLDLKGNYGYT
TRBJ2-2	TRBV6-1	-	ASSTLGLGIDTGELF
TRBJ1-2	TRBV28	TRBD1	ASSLPEGTGAIYGYT
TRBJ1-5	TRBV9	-	ASSLGTSNQPHH
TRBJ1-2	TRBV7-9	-	ASSLGDMGNYGYT
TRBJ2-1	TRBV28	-	ASSPRQGGSNEQF
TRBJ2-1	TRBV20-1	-	SAPKGGASSYNEQF
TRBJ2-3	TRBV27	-	ASSFSPYRLDTDTQY
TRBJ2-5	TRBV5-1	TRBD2	ASNSGEGEETQY
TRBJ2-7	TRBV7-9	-	ASCPKESYEQY
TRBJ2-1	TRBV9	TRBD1	ASSVAGTGRNEQF
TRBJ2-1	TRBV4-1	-	ASSLNSGVSYNEQF
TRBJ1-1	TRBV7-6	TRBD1	ASSATGTGRTEAF
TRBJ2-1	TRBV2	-	ASNGRGYNEQF
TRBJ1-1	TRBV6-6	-	ASRGQSEAF
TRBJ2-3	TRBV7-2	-	ASSLIPQGNSDTQY
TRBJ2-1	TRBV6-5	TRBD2	ASSYSGLAGAPGNEQF
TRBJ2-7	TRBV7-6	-	ASSFLGGEQY
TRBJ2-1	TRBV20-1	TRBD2	SASPKGLAGANAFEQF
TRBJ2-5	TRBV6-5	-	ASSYSNTGKETQY
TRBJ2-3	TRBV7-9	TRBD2	ASSLGAGGPDTQY
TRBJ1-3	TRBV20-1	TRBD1	SAGGGQVSGNTIY
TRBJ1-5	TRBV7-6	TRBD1	ASSLGTGDINQPQH
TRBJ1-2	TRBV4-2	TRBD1	ASSQDAGGRGYT
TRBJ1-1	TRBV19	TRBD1	ASSHRGHRTEAF
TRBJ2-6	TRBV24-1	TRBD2	ATSERGALPGANVLT
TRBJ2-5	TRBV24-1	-	ATSSGAPETQY
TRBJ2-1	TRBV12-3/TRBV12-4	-	ASSWTASSYNEQF
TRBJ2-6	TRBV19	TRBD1	ASSSDSGQGASGANVLT
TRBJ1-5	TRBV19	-	ATGTLSNQPQH
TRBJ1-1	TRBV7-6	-	ASSLSEGDTEAF
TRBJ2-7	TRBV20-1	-	SAGQGMAYEQY
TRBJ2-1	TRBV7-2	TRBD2	ASSLGAGGLSEQF
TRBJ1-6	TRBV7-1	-	ASSPVGESSYNSPLH
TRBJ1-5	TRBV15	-	ATSPGRGNQPQH
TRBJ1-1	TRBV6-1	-	ASSEGRVVNTEAF
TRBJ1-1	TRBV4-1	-	ASSPIGANTEAF
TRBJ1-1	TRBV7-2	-	ASSLAELGNTEAF
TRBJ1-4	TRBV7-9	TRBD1	ASSTTGLAEKLF
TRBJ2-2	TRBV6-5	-	ASSYNAQYNTGELF
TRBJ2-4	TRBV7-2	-	ASSQDSLSKNIQY
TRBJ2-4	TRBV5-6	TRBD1	ASSRPGQGAAKNIQY
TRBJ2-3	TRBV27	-	ASSPLIRVTSTDTQY